The clone carrying this T cell receptor beta chain was seen a few times. The antigen remains undetermined. This entry is derived from a study of T-cell memory formation after mild COVID-19. The overall study: Clustering of TCRs was largely donor specific.

J lost 4 bases, V lost 0 bases, and 9 bases had no gene match. The CDR3 has 15 amino acids. CDR1 and CDR2 (germline): DFQATT, SNEGSKA (reference sequence). Study-wide points: Several responding clones turned up in pre-infection memory, indicating that cross-reactive memory may have taken part. Contracting clones from day 15 to 85 showed balanced CD4/CD8; later expanders favored CD4+.

5'RACE with constant-segment primers yielded barcoded, UMI-tagged TCR alpha and TCR beta cDNA libraries. Via MiXCR, TCRdb re-called the 5' RACE reads, giving one row per CDR3 protein. The sample has 470,000 or so distinct CDR3 sequences, 15% to 20% seen once; the top ten hold 7.5% to 9.5%. This chain uses TRBV20-1 with TRBJ2-7; 7 bases match TRBD2. The receptor was isolated from an adult woman who had mild COVID-19 (a few samples of this study predate the infection). Cell type and time point are not known. The sequenced material came from PBMCs or a T cell subset sorted from them (not recorded which). This CDR3 reads CSARDYRGVTYEQYF. The DNA for the CDR3 is TGCAGTGCTAGAGATTATCGGGGGGTAACATACGAGCAGTACTTC.